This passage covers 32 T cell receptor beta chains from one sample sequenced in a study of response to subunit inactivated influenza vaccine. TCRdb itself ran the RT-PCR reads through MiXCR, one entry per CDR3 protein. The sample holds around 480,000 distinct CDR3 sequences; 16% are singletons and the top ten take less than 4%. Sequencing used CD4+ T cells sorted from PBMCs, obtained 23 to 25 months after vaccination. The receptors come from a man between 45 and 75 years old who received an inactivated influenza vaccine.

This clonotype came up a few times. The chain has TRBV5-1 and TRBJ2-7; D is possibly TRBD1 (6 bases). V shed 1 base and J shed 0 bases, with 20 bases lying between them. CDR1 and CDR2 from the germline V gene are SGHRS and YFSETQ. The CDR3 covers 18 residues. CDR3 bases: TGCGCCAGCAGCTTGCAATTTTTCCGGGACATGATCTCCTACGAGCAGTACTTC. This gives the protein CASSLQFFRDMISYEQYF.

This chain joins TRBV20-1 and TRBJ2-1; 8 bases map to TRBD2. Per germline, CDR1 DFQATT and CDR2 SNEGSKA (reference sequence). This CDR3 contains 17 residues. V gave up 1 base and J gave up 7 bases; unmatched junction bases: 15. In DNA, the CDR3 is TGCAGTGCTAGAGCTCCCATCGGGCGGGGGGCCGGGAATGAGCAGTTCTTC. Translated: CSARAPIGRGAGNEQFF.

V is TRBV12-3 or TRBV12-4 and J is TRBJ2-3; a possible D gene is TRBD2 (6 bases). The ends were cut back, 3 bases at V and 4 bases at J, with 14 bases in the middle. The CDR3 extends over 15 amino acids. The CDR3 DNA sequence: TGTGCCAGCAGTTTTACGGGGGATAGGGCAGATACGCAGTATTTT. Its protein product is CASSFTGDRADTQYF.

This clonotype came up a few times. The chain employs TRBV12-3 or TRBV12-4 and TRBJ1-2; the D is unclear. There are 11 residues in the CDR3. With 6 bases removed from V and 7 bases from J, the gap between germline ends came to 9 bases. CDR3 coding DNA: TGTGCCAGCAGAGGCTACGGTGGCTACACCTTC. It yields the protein CASRGYGGYTF.

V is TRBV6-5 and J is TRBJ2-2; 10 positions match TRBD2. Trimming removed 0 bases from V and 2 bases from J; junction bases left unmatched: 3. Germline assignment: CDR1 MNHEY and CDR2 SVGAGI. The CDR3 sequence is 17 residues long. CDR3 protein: CASSYSVAGGNTGELFF. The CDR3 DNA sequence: TGTGCCAGCAGTTACTCGGTAGCGGGGGGCAACACCGGGGAGCTGTTTTTT.

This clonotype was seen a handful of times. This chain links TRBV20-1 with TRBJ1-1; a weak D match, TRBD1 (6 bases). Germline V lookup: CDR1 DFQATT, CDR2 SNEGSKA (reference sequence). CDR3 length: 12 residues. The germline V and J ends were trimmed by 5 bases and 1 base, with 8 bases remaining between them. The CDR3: CSAQQGNTEAFF. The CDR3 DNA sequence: TGCAGTGCTCAACAGGGGAACACTGAAGCTTTCTTT.

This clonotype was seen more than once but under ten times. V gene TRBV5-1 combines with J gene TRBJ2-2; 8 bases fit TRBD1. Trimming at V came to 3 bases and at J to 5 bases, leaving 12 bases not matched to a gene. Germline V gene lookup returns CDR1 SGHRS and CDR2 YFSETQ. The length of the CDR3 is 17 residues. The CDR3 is CASSSSLKTGETGELFF. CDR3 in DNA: TGCGCCAGCAGCTCCTCTTTAAAGACAGGGGAGACCGGGGAGCTGTTTTTT.

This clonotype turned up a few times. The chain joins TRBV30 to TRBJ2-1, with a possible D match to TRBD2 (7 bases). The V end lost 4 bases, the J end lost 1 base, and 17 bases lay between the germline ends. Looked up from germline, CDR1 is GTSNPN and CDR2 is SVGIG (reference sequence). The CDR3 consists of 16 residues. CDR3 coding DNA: TGTGCCTGGACGGGGGGCGGGAGCGGGTCCTACAATGAGCAGTTCTTC. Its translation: CAWTGGGSGSYNEQFF.

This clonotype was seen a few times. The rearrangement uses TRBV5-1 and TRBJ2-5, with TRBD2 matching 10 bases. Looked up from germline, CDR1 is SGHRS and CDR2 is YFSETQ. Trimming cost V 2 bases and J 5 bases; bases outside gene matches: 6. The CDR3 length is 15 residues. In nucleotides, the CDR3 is TGCGCCAGCAGCTTCGGTAGCGGGGGGCCCGAGACCCAGTACTTC. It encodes CASSFGSGGPETQYF.

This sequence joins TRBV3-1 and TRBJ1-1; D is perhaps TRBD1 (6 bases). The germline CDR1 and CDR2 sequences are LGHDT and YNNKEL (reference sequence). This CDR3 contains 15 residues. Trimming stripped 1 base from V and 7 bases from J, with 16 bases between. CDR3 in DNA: TGTGCCAGCAGCCAAGGTACACAGGGTACCGTTGAAGCTTTCTTT. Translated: CASSQGTQGTVEAFF.

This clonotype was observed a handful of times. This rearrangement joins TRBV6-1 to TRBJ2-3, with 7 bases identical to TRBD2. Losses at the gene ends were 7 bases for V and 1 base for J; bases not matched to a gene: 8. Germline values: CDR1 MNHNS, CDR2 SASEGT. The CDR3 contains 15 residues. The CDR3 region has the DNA TGTGCCAGCATAGGGTTAGGGAGGGGCACAGATACGCAGTATTTT. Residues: CASIGLGRGTDTQYF.

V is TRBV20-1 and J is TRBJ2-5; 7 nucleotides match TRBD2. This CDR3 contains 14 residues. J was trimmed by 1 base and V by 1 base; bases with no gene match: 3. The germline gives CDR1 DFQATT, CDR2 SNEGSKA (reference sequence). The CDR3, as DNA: TGCAGTGCTAGAGTCGGGACTACCCAAGAGACCCAGTACTTC. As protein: CSARVGTTQETQYF.

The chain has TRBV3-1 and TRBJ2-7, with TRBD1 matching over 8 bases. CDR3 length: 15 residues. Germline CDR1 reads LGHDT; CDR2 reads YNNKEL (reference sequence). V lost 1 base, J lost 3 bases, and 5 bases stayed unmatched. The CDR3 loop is CASSQATGVRYEQYF. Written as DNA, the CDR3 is TGTGCCAGCAGCCAAGCGACAGGGGTCCGCTACGAGCAGTACTTC.

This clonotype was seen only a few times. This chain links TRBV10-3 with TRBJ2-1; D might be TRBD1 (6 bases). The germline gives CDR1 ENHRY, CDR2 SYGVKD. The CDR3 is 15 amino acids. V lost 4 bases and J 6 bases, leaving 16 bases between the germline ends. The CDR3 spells CAISAQGHGANEQFF. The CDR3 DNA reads TGTGCCATCAGTGCTCAGGGACACGGGGCCAATGAGCAGTTCTTC.

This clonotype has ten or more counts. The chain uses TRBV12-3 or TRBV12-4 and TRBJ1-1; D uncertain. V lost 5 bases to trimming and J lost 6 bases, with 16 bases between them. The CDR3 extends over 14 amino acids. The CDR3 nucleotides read TGTGCCAGCAGTCGCCATGGGAAAGGACCTGAAGCTTTCTTT. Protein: CASSRHGKGPEAFF.

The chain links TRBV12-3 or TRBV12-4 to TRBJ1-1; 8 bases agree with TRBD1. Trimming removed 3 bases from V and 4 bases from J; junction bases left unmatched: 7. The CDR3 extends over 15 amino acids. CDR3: CASSFTSTGGTEAFF. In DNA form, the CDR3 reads TGTGCCAGCAGTTTCACATCAACAGGGGGCACTGAAGCTTTCTTT.

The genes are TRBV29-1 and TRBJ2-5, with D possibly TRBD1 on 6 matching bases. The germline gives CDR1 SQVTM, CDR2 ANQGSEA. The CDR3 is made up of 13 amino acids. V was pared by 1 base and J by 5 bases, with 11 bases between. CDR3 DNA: TGCAGCGTTGAAGGCCAGGGGTTGGAGACCCAGTACTTC. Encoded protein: CSVEGQGLETQYF. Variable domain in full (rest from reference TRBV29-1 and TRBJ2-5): SAVISQKPSRDICQRGTSLTIQCQVDSQVTMMFWYRQQPGQSLTLIATANQGSEATYESGFVIDKFPISRPNLTFSTLTVSNMSPEDSSIYLCSVEGQGLETQYFGPGTRLLVL.

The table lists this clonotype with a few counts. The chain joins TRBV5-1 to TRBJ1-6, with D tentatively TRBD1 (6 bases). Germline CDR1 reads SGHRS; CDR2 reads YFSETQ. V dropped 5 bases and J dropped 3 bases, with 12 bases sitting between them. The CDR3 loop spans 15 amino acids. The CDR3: CASSEQGNYNSPLHF. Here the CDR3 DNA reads TGCGCCAGCAGTGAGCAGGGGAACTATAATTCACCCCTCCACTTT.

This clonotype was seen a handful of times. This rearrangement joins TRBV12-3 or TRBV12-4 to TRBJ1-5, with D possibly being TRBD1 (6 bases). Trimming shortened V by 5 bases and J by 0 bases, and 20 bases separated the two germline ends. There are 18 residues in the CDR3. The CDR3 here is CASSPPLTGQNSNQPQHF. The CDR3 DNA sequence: TGTGCCAGCAGTCCGCCATTAACTGGACAGAATAGCAATCAGCCCCAGCATTTT.

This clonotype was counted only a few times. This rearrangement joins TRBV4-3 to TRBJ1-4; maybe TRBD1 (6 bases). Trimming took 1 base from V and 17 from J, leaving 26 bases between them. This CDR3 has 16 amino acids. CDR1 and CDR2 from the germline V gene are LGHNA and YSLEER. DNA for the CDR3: TGCGCCAGCAGCCAAGCCCTTGATAGGACAGCGGCCCCCCTTTTTTTT. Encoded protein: CASSQALDRTAAPLFF.

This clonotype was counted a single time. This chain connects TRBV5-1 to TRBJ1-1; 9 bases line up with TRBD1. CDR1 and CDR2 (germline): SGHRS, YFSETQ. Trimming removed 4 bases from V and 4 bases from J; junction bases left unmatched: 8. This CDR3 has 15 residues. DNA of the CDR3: TGCGCCAGCAGCCCCTGGGACAGGGAGGCCACTGAAGCTTTCTTT. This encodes CASSPWDREATEAFF.

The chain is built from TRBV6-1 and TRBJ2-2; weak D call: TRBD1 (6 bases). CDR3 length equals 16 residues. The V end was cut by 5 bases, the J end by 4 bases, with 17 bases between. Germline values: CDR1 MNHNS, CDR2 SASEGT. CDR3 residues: CASSRLLPGATGELFF. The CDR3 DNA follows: TGTGCCAGCAGTCGGCTTTTGCCAGGGGCCACCGGGGAGCTGTTTTTT.

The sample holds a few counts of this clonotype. The CDR3, as DNA: TGTGCCAGCACCCGTGAGGGCAGCTCAATCTATGGCTACACCTTC. Its translation is CASTREGSSIYGYTF. The chain joins TRBV6-1 to TRBJ1-2; D unclear. The V end was cut by 7 bases, the J end by 4 bases, with 19 bases between. The CDR3 consists of 15 residues. The germline V gene encodes CDR1 MNHNS and CDR2 SASEGT.

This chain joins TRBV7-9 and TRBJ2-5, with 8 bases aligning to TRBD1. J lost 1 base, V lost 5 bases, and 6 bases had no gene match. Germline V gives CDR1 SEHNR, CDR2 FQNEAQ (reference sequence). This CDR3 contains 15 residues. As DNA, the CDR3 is TGTGCCAGCAGCCACCGGACAGGGCTCCAAGAGACCCAGTACTTC. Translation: CASSHRTGLQETQYF. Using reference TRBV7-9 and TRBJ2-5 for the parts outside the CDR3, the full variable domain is DTGVSQNPRHKITKRGQNVTFRCDPISEHNRLYWYRQTLGQGPEFLTYFQNEAQLEKSRLLSDRFSAERPKGSFSTLEIQRTEQGDSAMYLCASSHRTGLQETQYFGPGTRLLVL.

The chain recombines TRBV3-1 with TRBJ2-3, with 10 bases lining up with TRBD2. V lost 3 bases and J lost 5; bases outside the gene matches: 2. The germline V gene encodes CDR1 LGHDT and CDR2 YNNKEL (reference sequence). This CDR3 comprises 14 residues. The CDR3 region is CASSHRLAGDTQYF. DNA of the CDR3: TGTGCCAGCAGCCACCGACTAGCGGGAGATACGCAGTATTTT.

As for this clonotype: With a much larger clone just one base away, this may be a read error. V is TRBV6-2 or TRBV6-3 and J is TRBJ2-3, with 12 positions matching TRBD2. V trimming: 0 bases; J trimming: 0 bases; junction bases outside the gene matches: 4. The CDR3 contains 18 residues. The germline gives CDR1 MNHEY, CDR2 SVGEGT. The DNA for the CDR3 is TGTGCCAGCAGTTACTCGACTAGCGGGAGTGAAAGCACAGATACGCAGTATTTT. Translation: CASSYSTSGSESTDTQYF.

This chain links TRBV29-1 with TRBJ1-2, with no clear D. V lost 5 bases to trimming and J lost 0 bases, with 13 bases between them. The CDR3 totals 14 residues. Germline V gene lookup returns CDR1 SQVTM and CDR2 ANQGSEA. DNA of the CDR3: TGCAGCGTTACAAGAGACCCAGCTAACTATGGCTACACCTTC. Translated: CSVTRDPANYGYTF.

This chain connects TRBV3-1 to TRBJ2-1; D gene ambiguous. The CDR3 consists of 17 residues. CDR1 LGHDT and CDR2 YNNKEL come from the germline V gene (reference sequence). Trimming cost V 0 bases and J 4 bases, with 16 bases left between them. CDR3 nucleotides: TGTGCCAGCAGCCAAGATCGTCGCAGTACCAAATACAATGAGCAGTTCTTC. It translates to CASSQDRRSTKYNEQFF.

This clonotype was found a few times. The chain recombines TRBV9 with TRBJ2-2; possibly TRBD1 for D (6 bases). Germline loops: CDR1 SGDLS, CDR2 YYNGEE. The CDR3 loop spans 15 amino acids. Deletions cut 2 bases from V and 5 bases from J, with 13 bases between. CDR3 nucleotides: TGTGCCAGCAGCGTTACAGGGAGAGAAACCGGGGAGCTGTTTTTT. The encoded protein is CASSVTGRETGELFF.

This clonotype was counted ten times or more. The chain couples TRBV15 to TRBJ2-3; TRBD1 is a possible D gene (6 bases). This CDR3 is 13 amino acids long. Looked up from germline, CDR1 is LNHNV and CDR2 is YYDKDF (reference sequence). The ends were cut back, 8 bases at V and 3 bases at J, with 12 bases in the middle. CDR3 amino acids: CATQQGATDTQYF. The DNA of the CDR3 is TGTGCCACCCAACAGGGTGCAACAGATACGCAGTATTTT.

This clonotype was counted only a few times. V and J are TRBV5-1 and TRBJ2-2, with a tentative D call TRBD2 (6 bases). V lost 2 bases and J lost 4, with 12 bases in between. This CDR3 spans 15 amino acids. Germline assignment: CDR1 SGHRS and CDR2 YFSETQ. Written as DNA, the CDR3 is TGCGCCAGCAGCTTCGGGCTAGCGAGCACCGGGGAGCTGTTTTTT. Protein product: CASSFGLASTGELFF.

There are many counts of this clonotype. CDR3 in amino acids: CASDNLSTDTQYF. In DNA form, the CDR3 reads TGTGCCAGCGACAATCTTAGCACAGATACGCAGTATTTT. V is TRBV12-3 or TRBV12-4 and J is TRBJ2-3; D is unclear. The CDR3 sequence is 13 residues long. The germline V and J ends were trimmed by 8 bases and 0 bases, with 9 bases remaining between them.